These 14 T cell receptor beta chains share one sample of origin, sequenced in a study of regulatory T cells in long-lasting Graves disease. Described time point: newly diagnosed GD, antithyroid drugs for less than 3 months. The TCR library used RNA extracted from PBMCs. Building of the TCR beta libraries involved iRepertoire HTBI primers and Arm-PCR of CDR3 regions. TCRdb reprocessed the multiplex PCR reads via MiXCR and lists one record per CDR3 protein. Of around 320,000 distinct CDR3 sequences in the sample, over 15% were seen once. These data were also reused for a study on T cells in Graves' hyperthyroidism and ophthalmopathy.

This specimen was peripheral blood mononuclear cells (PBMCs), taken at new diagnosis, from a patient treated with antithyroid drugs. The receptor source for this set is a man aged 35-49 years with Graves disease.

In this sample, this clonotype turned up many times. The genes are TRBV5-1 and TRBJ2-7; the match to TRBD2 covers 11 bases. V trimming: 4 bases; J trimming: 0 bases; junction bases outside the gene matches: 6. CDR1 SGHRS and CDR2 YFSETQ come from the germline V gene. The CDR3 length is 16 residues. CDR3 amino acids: CASSRGLADHSYEQYF. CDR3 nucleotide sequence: TGCGCCAGCAGCAGGGGACTAGCGGACCACTCCTACGAGCAGTACTTC.

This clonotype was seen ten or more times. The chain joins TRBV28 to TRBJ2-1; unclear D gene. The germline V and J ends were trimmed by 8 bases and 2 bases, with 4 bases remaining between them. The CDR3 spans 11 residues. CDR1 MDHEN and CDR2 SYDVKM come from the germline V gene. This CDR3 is CASLTYNEQFF. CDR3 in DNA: TGTGCCAGCCTTACCTACAATGAGCAGTTCTTC. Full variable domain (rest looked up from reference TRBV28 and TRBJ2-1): DVKVTQSSRYLVKRTGEKVFLECVQDMDHENMFWYRQDPGLGLRLIYFSYDVKMKEKGDIPEGYSVSREKKERFSLILESASTNQTSMYLCASLTYNEQFFGPGTRLTVL.

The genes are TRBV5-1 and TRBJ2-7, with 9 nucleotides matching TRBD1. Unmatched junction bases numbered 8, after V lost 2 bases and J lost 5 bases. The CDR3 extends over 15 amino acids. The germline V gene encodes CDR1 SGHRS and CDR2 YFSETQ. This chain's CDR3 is CASSFKQGAIDEQYF. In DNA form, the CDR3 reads TGCGCCAGCAGCTTCAAACAGGGGGCGATCGACGAGCAGTACTTC. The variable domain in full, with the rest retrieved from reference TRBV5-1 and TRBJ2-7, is KAGVTQTPRYLIKTRGQQVTLSCSPISGHRSVSWYQQTPGQGLQFLFEYFSETQRNKGNFPGRFSGRQFSNSRSEMNVSTLELGDSALYLCASSFKQGAIDEQYFGPGTRLTVT.

The CDR3 protein is CASSYQPKGQQYF. The CDR3 DNA reads TGTGCCAGCAGTTATCAACCGAAAGGCCAGCAGTACTTC. This sequence joins TRBV6-5 and TRBJ2-7, with no clear D. The CDR3 consists of 13 residues. V lost 3 bases and J lost 8, with 14 bases in between. CDR1 and CDR2 (germline): MNHEY, SVGAGI.

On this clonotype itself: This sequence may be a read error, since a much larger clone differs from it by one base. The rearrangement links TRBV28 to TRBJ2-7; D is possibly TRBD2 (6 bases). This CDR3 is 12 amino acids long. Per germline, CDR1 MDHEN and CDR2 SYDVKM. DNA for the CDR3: TGTGCCAGCAGTCAACAGGACTACGGGCAGTACTTC. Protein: CASSQQDYGQYF.

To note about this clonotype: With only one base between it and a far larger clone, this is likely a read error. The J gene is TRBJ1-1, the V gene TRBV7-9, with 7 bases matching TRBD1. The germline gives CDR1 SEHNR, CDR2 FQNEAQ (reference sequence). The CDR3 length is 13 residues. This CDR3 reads CASSLTGNTETFF. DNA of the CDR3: TGTGCCAGCAGCTTGACAGGGAACACTGAAACTTTCTTT.

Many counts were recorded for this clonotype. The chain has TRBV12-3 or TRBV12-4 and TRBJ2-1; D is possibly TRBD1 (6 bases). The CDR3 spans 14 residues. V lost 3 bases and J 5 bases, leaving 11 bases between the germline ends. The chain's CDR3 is CASSFNRDNNEQFF. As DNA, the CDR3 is TGTGCCAGCAGTTTCAACAGGGATAACAATGAGCAGTTCTTC.

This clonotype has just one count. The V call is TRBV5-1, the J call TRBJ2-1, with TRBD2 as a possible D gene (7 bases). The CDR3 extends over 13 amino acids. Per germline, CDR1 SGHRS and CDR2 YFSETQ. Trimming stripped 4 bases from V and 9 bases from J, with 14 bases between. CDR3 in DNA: TGCGCCAGCAGCGGGGGGGCCGGTGGTGAGCAGTTCTTC. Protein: CASSGGAGGEQFF.

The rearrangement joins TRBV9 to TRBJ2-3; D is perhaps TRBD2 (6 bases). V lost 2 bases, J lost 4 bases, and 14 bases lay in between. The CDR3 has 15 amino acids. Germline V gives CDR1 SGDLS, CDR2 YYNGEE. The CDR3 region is CASSVSGSRADTQYF. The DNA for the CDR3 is TGTGCCAGCAGCGTGAGCGGGTCCCGCGCAGATACGCAGTATTTT. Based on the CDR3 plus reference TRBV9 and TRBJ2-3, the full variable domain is DSGVTQTPKHLITATGQRVTLRCSPRSGDLSVYWYQQSLDQGLQFLIQYYNGEERAKGNILERFSAQQFPDLHSELNLSSLELGDSALYFCASSVSGSRADTQYFGPGTRLTVL.

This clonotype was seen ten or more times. The CDR3, as DNA: TGTGCCAGCAGTTTAGGCCAATTAGAACAGTACTTC. Amino acid sequence: CASSLGQLEQYF. The rearrangement uses TRBV12-3 or TRBV12-4 and TRBJ2-7; D gene ambiguous. This CDR3 is built from 12 residues. The germline V and J ends were trimmed by 1 base and 10 bases, with 11 bases remaining between them.

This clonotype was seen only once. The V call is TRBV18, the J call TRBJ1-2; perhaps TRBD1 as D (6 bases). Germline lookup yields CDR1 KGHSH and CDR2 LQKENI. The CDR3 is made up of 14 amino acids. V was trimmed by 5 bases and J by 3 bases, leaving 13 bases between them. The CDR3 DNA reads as TGTGCCAGCTCAACTTCACAGGGACACTATGGCTACACCTTC. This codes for CASSTSQGHYGYTF.

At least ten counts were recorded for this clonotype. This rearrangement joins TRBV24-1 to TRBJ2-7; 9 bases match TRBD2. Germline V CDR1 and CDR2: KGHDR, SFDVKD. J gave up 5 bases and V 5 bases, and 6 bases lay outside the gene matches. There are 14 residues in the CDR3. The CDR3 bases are TGTGCCACCAGTGGGGTAGCGGGGGACAACGAGCAGTACTTC. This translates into CATSGVAGDNEQYF.

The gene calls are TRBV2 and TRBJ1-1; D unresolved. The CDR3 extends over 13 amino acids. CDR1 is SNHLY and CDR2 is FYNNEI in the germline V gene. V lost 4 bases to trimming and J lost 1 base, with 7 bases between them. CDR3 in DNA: TGTGCCAGCAGTGGACCGACGAACACTGAAGCTTTCTTT. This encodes CASSGPTNTEAFF.

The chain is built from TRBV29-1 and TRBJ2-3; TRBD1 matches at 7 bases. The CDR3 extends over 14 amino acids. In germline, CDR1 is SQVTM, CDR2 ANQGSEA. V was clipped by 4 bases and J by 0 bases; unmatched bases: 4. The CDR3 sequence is CSVALGQSTDTQYF. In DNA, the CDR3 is TGCAGCGTTGCTCTGGGACAGAGCACAGATACGCAGTATTTT.